The rows below give T cell receptor beta chains drawn from one sample of a study of T-cell memory formation after mild COVID-19. MiXCR, applied by TCRdb to the 5' RACE reads, yields one record per CDR3 protein. The sample shows around 220,000 distinct CDR3 sequences, about a sixth of them seen only once. Sequenced: PBMCs or a T cell subset sorted from them (not recorded which). These receptors came from a man in his late teens or twenties who had mild COVID-19 (a few samples of this study predate the infection). Cell type and time point are not known. CDR3s leave out the opening cysteine and the closing phenylalanine or tryptophan. The D gene is left open where the match is weak.

v_call,d_call,cdr3_aa
TRBV11-2,NA,ASSLRGLETQY
TRBV7-6,NA,ASSLAGFKVQY
TRBV7-3,NA,ASSSGAEAF
TRBV20-1,NA,SAKPGNLPEQF
TRBV5-1,NA,ASSLESLKDTQY
TRBV5-1,NA,ASSLGSDIQY
TRBV6-1,NA,ATPEVSRKAQY
TRBV2,NA,ASSESPNTEAF
TRBV28,NA,ASSIRGRWKQETQY
TRBV12-3/TRBV12-4,NA,ASSPGGLSTDTQY
TRBV9,TRBD2,ASSGGLAGTDTQY
TRBV18,NA,ASSPSSTANSPLH
TRBV7-9,NA,ASSFGADGSPLH
TRBV20-1,NA,SARDGGRRSPNTGELF
TRBV5-1,NA,ASSRYRGNTIY
TRBV5-4,TRBD2,ASSETSGGENEQF
TRBV10-3,NA,AIYRYDYGYT
TRBV11-3,TRBD1,ASSPTGTGGTDTQY
TRBV7-2,NA,ASSLNGATNEKLF
TRBV5-6,NA,ASGWGSGYT
TRBV6-5,NA,ASSYIGEAF
TRBV2,TRBD2,ASSELLAGETQY
TRBV14,NA,ASSRRGWDTEAF
TRBV3-1,TRBD1,ASSQTGSGNTIY
TRBV11-2,NA,ASSLRWGETQY
TRBV29-1,NA,SAKVQNTEAF
TRBV18,TRBD2,ASSPSGGYDEQY
TRBV7-2,NA,ASRGAGVDTQY
TRBV7-9,NA,ASSLVSGRRNQPQH
TRBV12-3/TRBV12-4,NA,ASSFSRRGPNNEQF
TRBV20-1,NA,SASDSLAHTIY
TRBV2,TRBD2,ASSEAPGGAGGETQY
TRBV5-1,NA,ASSTPGLGELF
TRBV9,NA,ASSVAFLDTQY
TRBV7-9,NA,ASGAQAGELF
TRBV29-1,NA,SSNIGTNTEAF
TRBV4-2,TRBD2,ASSQENPLAGLQETQY
TRBV4-1,TRBD1,ASSRPGQRLRRDTQY
TRBV3-1,NA,ASSQDRGTSVETQY
TRBV7-2,NA,ASSSRWDTEAF
TRBV7-2,TRBD2,ASSFNFFGGASGNTQY
TRBV7-6,NA,ASSKGGAQETQY
TRBV9,NA,ASSVVADTQY
TRBV2,NA,ASSGGSGWENSPLH
TRBV5-1,NA,ASSLVFGQPQH
TRBV24-1,NA,ATMEGNTGELF
TRBV5-6,NA,ASSLVDSDTQY
TRBV5-6,NA,ASSSSLSDTQY
TRBV20-1,NA,SARDPAGEKLF
TRBV4-1,TRBD1,ASSQLGQGRGNTEAF
TRBV20-1,NA,SASRVRNQPQH
TRBV7-9,NA,ASSLLGSSTDTQY
TRBV12-3/TRBV12-4,NA,ASSPGESPLH
TRBV20-1,NA,SASPTTEAF
TRBV10-3,NA,AISAGTAVNTGELF
TRBV6-2/TRBV6-3,NA,ASSYEHANTEAF
TRBV11-2,NA,ASSFSELGFSGGRETQY
TRBV5-1,NA,ASSLENTQY
TRBV27,TRBD2,ASSYKAGGAYEQY
TRBV2,NA,ASMTGGNTGELF